This T cell receptor (beta chain) was sequenced for a study of T cell responses to AZD1222 COVID-19 vaccine. Study-wide results and caveats: No day 14 peak samples; only post-peak repertoires were characterized. Clonal diversity was possibly underestimated, and white British individuals and females predominated among donors.

Using immunoSEQ multiplex PCR, the repertoire was profiled, and TCRdb retains in-frame clones only, with some absent. The data contain some 71,000 clones, 80% to 90% of them singletons. The CDR3 runs to 11 residues. Trimming shortened V by 8 bases and J by 5 bases, and 12 bases separated the two germline ends. The germline V gene encodes CDR1 SQVTM and CDR2 ANQGSEA. In the case of this clone: What it recognizes is unknown.

Samples with a second dose at about 4 or about 12 weeks were pooled together. The chain uses TRBV29-1 and TRBJ1-2, with a possible D match to TRBD1 (5 bases). Sequenced here: peripheral blood, sampled 28 days after the second AZD1222 dose. The clonotype comes from an adult who received the AZD1222 COVID-19 vaccine. CDR3 loop: CSTDREYGYTF. In DNA form, the CDR3 reads TGCAGCACCGACAGAGAGTATGGCTACACCTTC.